This T cell receptor beta chain was observed in a study of post-analysis software for immune sequencing data (dated by TCRdb to about 2015). In the study overall: Recorded disease courses included relapsing-remitting, secondary progressive and progressive-relapsing multiple sclerosis, with some patients lacking subtype annotation. A subset of samples was prepared in parallel using single-end sample barcoding, then pooled and co-amplified after Illumina adapter ligation. The multiple sclerosis patient repertoires were compared with 11 previously published healthy control repertoires from donors aged roughly 6 to 27 years. The paper as a whole reports these results and caveats: When samples were clustered directly using the F measure, samples prepared in the same batch co-clustered strongly, which prompted a batch-effect correction. The multiple sclerosis patient group was slightly younger than the control group. Roughly 5 TRBV segments, including TRBV5-6, TRBV5-1 and TRBV20-1, were significantly more frequent in patients than controls. Significantly lower normalized Chao1 diversity was found in multiple sclerosis patients than in controls, suggesting substantial peripheral T-cell clonal expansion.

CDR1 and CDR2, looked up from the germline V gene, are MGHRA and YSYEKL. The CDR3 starts with the cysteine, ends with the phenylalanine, and has 14 residues. Kept here is only the CDR3 DNA, which spans 42 bases and is read in frame from base 1. Libraries were prepared through PCR. Sequencing used an Illumina HiSeq 2500. To reduce PCR and sequencing biases, unique molecular identifiers were incorporated into the TCR beta cDNA libraries. Per 1 to 10 million input T cells, some 500,000 cDNA molecules were obtained, such that each molecule approximated one T cell. The patient libraries were prepared and sequenced with the same protocol used for the earlier healthy control dataset. Within a given batch, samples were prepared together, multiplexed and sequenced on the same HiSeq lane. On the authors' methods: MIGEC was used to process the raw barcoded reads, and molecular identifier groups with only a single read were discarded before consensus assembly and CDR3 extraction. Clonotype tables were post-analysed with VDJtools, and diversity was normalized by down-sampling all datasets to the smallest sample size. Repertoire overlap clustering matched CDR3 amino acid but not nucleotide sequences to correct batch-related cross-sample contamination. TCRdb reworked the public reads: Q25 trimming with fastp, MiXCR clone assembly, productive beta chains retained. When rows share a CDR3 protein, they turn into one entry using the most common DNA and genes. The V and J calls follow TCRdb's processing rather than the paper's. In this sample the table shows hundreds of thousands of distinct CDR3 sequences, approximately 50% of which occur a single time. The ten most abundant clones make up 4.6% of the sample.

To demonstrate the VDJtools post-analysis software, the study profiled TCR beta repertoires from the peripheral blood of 10 to 15 young patients with multiple sclerosis. The multiple sclerosis patients were children and adolescents between roughly 6 and 16 years of age. Details on this clonotype: The antigen this receptor binds is unknown. One base away there is no much larger clone; base qualities are not given.

The chain is made from TRBV4-1 and TRBJ2-5, with 9 central nucleotides matching TRBD1. Matching the DNA end better, TRBJ2-7 makes the J call doubtful. The TCR comes from a girl under 18 with multiple sclerosis. Sequencing was carried out using blood. DNA sequence: TGCGCCAGCAGCCAAGAACAGGGGGCTAGCGAGCAGTACTTC. Its product reads: CASSQEQGASEQYF.